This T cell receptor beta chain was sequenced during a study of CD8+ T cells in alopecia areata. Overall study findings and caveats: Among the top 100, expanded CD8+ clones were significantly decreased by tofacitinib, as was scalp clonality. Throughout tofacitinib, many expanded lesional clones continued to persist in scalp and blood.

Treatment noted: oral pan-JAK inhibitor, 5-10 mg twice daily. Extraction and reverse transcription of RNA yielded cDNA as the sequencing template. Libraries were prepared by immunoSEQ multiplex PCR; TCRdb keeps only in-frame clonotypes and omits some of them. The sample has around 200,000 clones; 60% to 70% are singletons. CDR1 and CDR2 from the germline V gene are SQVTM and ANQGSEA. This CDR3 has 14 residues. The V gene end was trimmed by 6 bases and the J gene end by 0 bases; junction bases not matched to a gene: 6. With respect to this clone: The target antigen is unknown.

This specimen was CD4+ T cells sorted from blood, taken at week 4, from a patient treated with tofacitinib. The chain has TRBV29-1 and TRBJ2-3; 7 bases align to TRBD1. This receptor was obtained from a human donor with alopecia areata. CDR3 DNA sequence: TGCAGCGTATCTCCGGACAGGAGCACAGATACGCAGTATTTT. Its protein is CSVSPDRSTDTQYF.